This T cell receptor beta chain was sequenced in a study of neurological immune-mediated disorders. The sorted libraries were made from about a million CD4+ or CD8+ T cells. Synthesis of cDNA used 5'RACE (with 10-nucleotide random UMIs). One entry per CDR3 protein results from TCRdb running MiXCR on the 5' RACE reads. The sample has about 21,000 distinct CDR3 sequences; 5% to 7% are singletons. Notes on the study in general: CDR3 amino acid sequences of expanded clones were not shared across subjects, a result suggesting private repertoires in all groups. It was HTLV-1-associated myelopathy that showed the most TCR clonal expansion, while multiple sclerosis showed the least, falling below healthy controls.

This clonotype was seen many times. Its antigen is currently unknown. The sample taken for sequencing was CD8+ T cells from blood. This sequence originates from a man aged 18 to 29 in good health.

CDR3 DNA sequence: TGTGCCAGCAGCTTAGTAGTCTTCGGGTATGGCTACACCTTC. This encodes CASSLVVFGYGYTF. The rearrangement joins TRBV7-9 to TRBJ1-2; D gene ambiguous. CDR3 length: 14 residues. The germline V and J ends were trimmed by 1 base and 5 bases, with 11 bases remaining between them. Looked up from germline, CDR1 is SEHNR and CDR2 is FQNEAQ (reference sequence).